A single sample is the source of the 24 T cell receptor beta chains below, sequenced in a study of blood T cell repertoires in COVID-19. The assay was immunoSEQ multiplex PCR, and TCRdb's table has in-frame clones only and misses some. The sample contains a few hundred thousand clones, around nine tenths of which appear only once. Specimen: peripheral blood. The receptor set was obtained from a human donor in a cohort sampled during active COVID-19.

This chain links TRBV5-1 with TRBJ2-1; tentative D call: TRBD1 (5 bases). Per the germline V gene, CDR1 is SGHRS and CDR2 is YFSETQ. This CDR3 comprises 15 residues. The V and J ends lost 0 bases and 7 bases respectively, with 14 bases between them. The CDR3 nucleotides read TGCGCCAGCAGCTTGGAAGGGGTTGATATGAATGAGCAGTTCTTC. It specifies CASSLEGVDMNEQFF.

The rearrangement joins TRBV5-1 to TRBJ1-1; TRBD1 aligns across 7 bases. The J segment lost 3 bases and the V segment lost 0 bases, leaving 5 bases of the junction unmatched. The CDR3 has 15 amino acids. Germline V lookup: CDR1 SGHRS, CDR2 YFSETQ. CDR3 region: CASSLAGGGHTEAFF. The CDR3, as DNA: TGCGCCAGCAGCTTGGCCGGAGGGGGCCACACTGAAGCTTTCTTT. Filled out from reference TRBV5-1 and TRBJ1-1, the complete variable domain reads KAGVTQTPRYLIKTRGQQVTLSCSPISGHRSVSWYQQTPGQGLQFLFEYFSETQRNKGNFPGRFSGRQFSNSRSEMNVSTLELGDSALYLCASSLAGGGHTEAFFGQGTRLTVV.

This clone was counted between two and nine times. The sample contains more than one DNA sequence encoding this CDR3. The CDR3 is CASSLGAYQETQYF. The DNA for the CDR3 is TGTGCCAGCAGCTTAGGGGCGTACCAAGAGACCCAGTACTTC. The chain combines TRBV7-8 with TRBJ2-5; no reliable D call. The CDR3 length is 14 residues. In germline, CDR1 is SGHVS, CDR2 FQNEAQ. V dropped 1 base and J dropped 0 bases, with 6 bases sitting between them.

This clone occurred once. The chain recombines TRBV5-5 with TRBJ2-5; weak D call: TRBD1 (5 bases). Trimming stripped 0 bases from V and 4 bases from J, with 10 bases between. The CDR3 totals 14 residues. Germline-derived CDR1 and CDR2 are SGHKS and YYEKEE (reference sequence). CDR3 sequence (DNA): TGTGCCAGCAGCTTGGGGCCAGGGTTAGAGACCCAGTACTTC. Amino acid sequence: CASSLGPGLETQYF. Supplemented by reference TRBV5-5 and TRBJ2-5, the full variable domain reads DAGVTQSPTHLIKTRGQQVTLRCSPISGHKSVSWYQQVLGQGPQFIFQYYEKEERGRGNFPDRFSARQFPNYSSELNVNALLLGDSALYLCASSLGPGLETQYFGPGTRLLVL.

CDR3 DNA: TGTGCCACCCGAAGAATCCCTGGGCCAAACTACGAGCAGTACTTC. It translates to CATRRIPGPNYEQYF. V is TRBV6-4 and J is TRBJ2-7; D is uncertain. The CDR3 is 15 amino acids. Germline lookup yields CDR1 MRHNA and CDR2 SNTAGT. The germline V and J ends were trimmed by 10 bases and 3 bases, with 22 bases remaining between them.

The V call is TRBV5-1, the J call TRBJ2-1, with D possibly being TRBD2 (7 bases). Trimming shortened V by 0 bases and J by 3 bases, and 13 bases separated the two germline ends. The CDR3 is made up of 16 amino acids. The germline V gene encodes CDR1 SGHRS and CDR2 YFSETQ. The CDR3 DNA reads TGCGCCAGCAGCTTGGCTCGGGGGGCAGACTACAATGAGCAGTTCTTC. This codes for CASSLARGADYNEQFF. Full variable domain (rest looked up from reference TRBV5-1 and TRBJ2-1): KAGVTQTPRYLIKTRGQQVTLSCSPISGHRSVSWYQQTPGQGLQFLFEYFSETQRNKGNFPGRFSGRQFSNSRSEMNVSTLELGDSALYLCASSLARGADYNEQFFGPGTRLTVL.

The DNA of the CDR3 is TGTGCCATCAGTTCAGGGACAGACTCTGGAAACACCATATATTTT. It yields the protein CAISSGTDSGNTIYF. This sequence joins TRBV10-3 and TRBJ1-3; 7 bases match TRBD1. The CDR3 runs 15 residues. The trim removed 5 bases at V and 0 bases at J, leaving 4 bases unmatched. The germline CDR1 and CDR2 sequences are ENHRY and SYGVKD.

CDR3 amino acids: CAWSVMGPNEQFF. The CDR3 region has the DNA TGTGCCTGGAGTGTAATGGGCCCCAATGAGCAGTTCTTC. The gene calls are TRBV30 and TRBJ2-1; D gene ambiguous. The germline V and J ends were trimmed by 0 bases and 6 bases, with 9 bases remaining between them. Germline V gene sequence: CDR1 GTSNPN, CDR2 SVGIG (reference sequence). The CDR3 has 13 amino acids.

The CDR3 region has the DNA TGTGCCTGGAGACTAGCGGGGGGCTCCTACGAGCAGTACTTC. Its protein is CAWRLAGGSYEQYF. This chain uses TRBV30 with TRBJ2-7, with TRBD2 matching 12 bases. J lost 0 bases, V lost 3 bases, and 0 bases had no gene match. Per germline, CDR1 GTSNPN and CDR2 SVGIG (reference sequence). The CDR3 runs to 14 residues.

The CDR3 reads CASSLGLGTGDEKLFF. CDR3 nucleotides: TGTGCCAGCAGCTTAGGTCTCGGGACAGGTGATGAAAAACTGTTTTTT. This chain links TRBV7-9 with TRBJ1-4, with TRBD1 identical over 8 bases. This CDR3 has 16 residues. The germline V gene has CDR1 SEHNR and CDR2 FQNEAQ (reference sequence). With 1 base clipped from V and 6 bases from J, the junction kept 7 bases outside the gene matches.

V is TRBV6-7 and J is TRBJ2-1; 8 nucleotides line up with TRBD2. TRBV6-7 is identified as an open reading frame with a role that is uncertain. V was clipped by 5 bases and J by 6 bases; unmatched bases: 12. The length of the CDR3 is 16 residues. DNA of the CDR3: TGTGCCAGCAGTCCCGAGGCGGGAGGCACTCCCAATGAGCAGTTCTTC. It codes for CASSPEAGGTPNEQFF.

This sequence joins TRBV5-1 and TRBJ1-1; 12 nucleotides match TRBD1. Germline trimming cut 3 bases from V and 4 bases from J; bases unmatched to any gene: 4. The CDR3 consists of 15 residues. Germline CDR1 SGHRS, CDR2 YFSETQ. The CDR3 DNA follows: TGCGCCAGCAGCTCTCCGGGACAGGGGGCCACTGAAGCTTTCTTT. This sequence encodes CASSSPGQGATEAFF.

This chain connects TRBV6-5 to TRBJ2-3; 10 bases are a match to TRBD2. The germline V gene has CDR1 MNHEY and CDR2 SVGAGI. The CDR3 has 15 amino acids. With 5 bases clipped from V and 4 bases from J, the junction kept 6 bases outside the gene matches. The DNA for the CDR3 is TGTGCCAGCAGTCCTAGCGGGGGCATTGCAGATACGCAGTATTTT. It translates to CASSPSGGIADTQYF.

This chain uses TRBV28 with TRBJ2-7, with TRBD1 matching over 9 bases. The CDR3 length is 19 residues. V shed 5 bases and J 2 bases; nucleotides not matched to a gene: 19. CDR1 is MDHEN and CDR2 is SYDVKM in the germline V gene. CDR3 in amino acids: CASSTIGFFRTGETYEQYF. CDR3 DNA sequence: TGTGCCAGCAGTACAATCGGGTTTTTTAGGACAGGGGAGACCTACGAGCAGTACTTC.

The gene calls are TRBV15 and TRBJ1-2; D is possibly TRBD1 (5 bases). The germline CDR1 and CDR2 sequences are LNHNV and YYDKDF (reference sequence). The CDR3 has 17 residues. Trimming removed 0 bases at V and 3 bases at J, with 17 bases between. CDR3 in amino acids: CATSRELGPGVHYGYTF. Written as DNA, the CDR3 is TGTGCCACCAGCAGAGAACTCGGGCCGGGGGTCCACTATGGCTACACCTTC.

The chain links TRBV5-1 to TRBJ1-2, with TRBD1 as a possible D gene (5 bases). The CDR3 length is 14 residues. The germline V gene encodes CDR1 SGHRS and CDR2 YFSETQ. V dropped 0 bases and J dropped 5 bases, with 11 bases sitting between them. The CDR3 region has the DNA TGCGCCAGCAGCTTGGGACTTCAGGGTTATGGCTACACCTTC. As protein: CASSLGLQGYGYTF.

The chain combines TRBV6-2 or TRBV6-3 with TRBJ2-5; weak D call: TRBD1 (5 bases). There are 15 residues in the CDR3. Germline assignment: CDR1 MNHEY and CDR2 SVGEGT. Trimming pared 0 bases from V and 3 bases from J, leaving 11 bases between. The CDR3 coding sequence is TGTGCCAGCAGTTACTCGAGACAGACCAAAGAGACCCAGTACTTC. It specifies CASSYSRQTKETQYF.

This clone was detected many times. The V and J genes are TRBV9 and TRBJ2-5; 7 bases are a match to TRBD2. The CDR3 covers 14 residues. With V trimmed by 3 bases and J by 4 bases, 6 bases remained unmatched. Germline CDR1 SGDLS, CDR2 YYNGEE. The CDR3 DNA reads as TGTGCCAGCAGCGCGTCGGGAGGAGCAGAGACCCAGTACTTC. It yields the protein CASSASGGAETQYF.

This clone has just a few counts. V is TRBV4-1 and J is TRBJ2-5; maybe TRBD1 (5 bases). Germline CDR1 is MGHRA and CDR2 is YSYEKL. The CDR3 covers 14 residues. V was cut by 2 bases and J by 1 base, with 8 bases left in between. The CDR3, as DNA: TGCGCCAGCAGCCAACGACAGATCCAAGAGACCCAGTACTTC. Translation gives CASSQRQIQETQYF.

The chain is built from TRBV19 and TRBJ1-6; D possibly corresponds to TRBD1 (5 bases). CDR3 length: 14 amino acids. V lost 6 bases, J lost 9 bases, and 15 bases lay in between. Germline loops: CDR1 LNHDA, CDR2 SQIVND (reference sequence). DNA for the CDR3: TGTGCCAGTAGATCGACAGTGCAGAGTTCACCCCTCCACTTT. The encoded protein is CASRSTVQSSPLHF.

This clone was counted between two and nine times. The chain combines TRBV11-2 with TRBJ1-5; D remains ambiguous. In germline, CDR1 is SGHAT, CDR2 FQNNGV. V was pared by 1 base and J by 5 bases, with 9 bases between. The CDR3 sequence is 14 residues long. CDR3 bases: TGTGCCAGCAGCTTAGGAGGGTTCCATCAGCCCCAGCATTTT. Its translation: CASSLGGFHQPQHF.

The sample holds a few counts of this clone. This chain links TRBV6-6 with TRBJ2-7; TRBD1 matches at 11 bases. Germline V lookup: CDR1 MNHNY, CDR2 SVGAGI (reference sequence). Trimming cost V 0 bases and J 6 bases; bases outside gene matches: 7. The CDR3 sequence is 16 residues long. The DNA for the CDR3 is TGTGCCAGCAGTTACTCGGACGGACAGGGGGCGGTCGAGCAGTACTTC. Translated: CASSYSDGQGAVEQYF.

This clone occurred once. The rearrangement links TRBV30 to TRBJ2-5, with TRBD2 matching 10 bases. Germline CDR1 GTSNPN, CDR2 SVGIG (reference sequence). The CDR3 totals 14 residues. Germline trimming cut 5 bases from V and 1 base from J; bases unmatched to any gene: 4. The CDR3 region has the DNA TGTGCCTGGGGACTAGCGGAGATCCAAGAGACCCAGTACTTC. Its protein product is CAWGLAEIQETQYF.

This clone is categorized as medium-sized. The genes are TRBV30 and TRBJ1-3, with TRBD1 identical over 7 bases. Trimming at V came to 3 bases and at J to 4 bases, leaving 6 bases not matched to a gene. CDR1 and CDR2 (germline): GTSNPN, SVGIG (reference sequence). The CDR3 covers 14 residues. The CDR3 DNA is TGTGCCTGGAGACTACAGGGGTTCGGAAACACCATATATTTT. Translation: CAWRLQGFGNTIYF.